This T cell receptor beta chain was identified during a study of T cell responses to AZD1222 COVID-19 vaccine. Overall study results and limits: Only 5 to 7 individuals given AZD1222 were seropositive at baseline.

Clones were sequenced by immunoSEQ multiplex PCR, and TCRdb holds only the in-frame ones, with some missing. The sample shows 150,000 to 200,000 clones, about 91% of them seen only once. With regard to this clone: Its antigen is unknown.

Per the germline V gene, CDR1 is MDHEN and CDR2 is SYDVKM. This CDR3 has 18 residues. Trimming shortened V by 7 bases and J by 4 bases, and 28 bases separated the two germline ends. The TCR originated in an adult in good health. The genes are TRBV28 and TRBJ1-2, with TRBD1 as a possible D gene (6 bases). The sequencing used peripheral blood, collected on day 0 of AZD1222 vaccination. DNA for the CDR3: TGTGCCAGCAACCTCCAGGGGCTGCAGTGGGCGCAAGTCTATGGCTACACCTTC. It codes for CASNLQGLQWAQVYGYTF.